This TCR beta chain was sequenced in a study of cytomegalovirus exposure and HLA in healthy donors. Turning to the study itself: Assignment to the Caucasian-associated ancestry cluster applied to around 80% of the approximately 360 genotyped donors. Whole-study results and caveats: A few chains linked to CMV were shown in vitro to be specific for CMV antigens. Altogether, 150 to 200 TCR beta chains were recorded as cytomegalovirus-associated. TCR beta sequences reportedly predicted most subjects' HLA-A and HLA-B alleles accurately.

The CDR3 sequence is 15 residues long. V shed 4 bases, J shed 3 bases, and the junction held 6 bases outside the gene matches. Germline V lookup: CDR1 SGHTA, CDR2 FQGNSA. This clone has only one observation. Its antigen is as yet unknown. PCR primers comprised 60 Vbeta and 13 Jbeta primers. TCRdb's copy holds only in-frame clones and misses some; the assay was immunoSEQ multiplex PCR. This sample yields fewer than 250,000 clones, of which 77% are seen a single time; over 2% belongs to the top ten. The rearrangement links TRBV7-2 to TRBJ2-3; 8 positions match TRBD2. The receptor was isolated from a woman between 25 and 40 years old in good health and CMV-seropositive. The sample comprised PBMCs. Written as DNA, the CDR3 is TGTGCCAGCAGCTCTCAAGCGGGGGAAACAGATACGCAGTATTTT. This codes for CASSSQAGETDTQYF.